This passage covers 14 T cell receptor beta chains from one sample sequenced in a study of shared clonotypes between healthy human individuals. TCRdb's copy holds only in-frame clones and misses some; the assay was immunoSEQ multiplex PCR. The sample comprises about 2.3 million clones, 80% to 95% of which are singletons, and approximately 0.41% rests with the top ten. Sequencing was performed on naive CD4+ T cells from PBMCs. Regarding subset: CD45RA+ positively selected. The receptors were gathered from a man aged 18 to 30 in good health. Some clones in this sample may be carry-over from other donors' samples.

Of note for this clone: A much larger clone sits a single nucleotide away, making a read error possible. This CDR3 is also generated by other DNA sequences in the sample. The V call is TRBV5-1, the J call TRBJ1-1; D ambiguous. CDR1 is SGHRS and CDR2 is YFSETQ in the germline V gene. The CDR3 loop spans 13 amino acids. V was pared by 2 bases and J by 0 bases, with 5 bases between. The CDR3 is CASSLTVNTEAFF. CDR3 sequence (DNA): TGCGCCAGCAGCTTAACGGTGAACACTGAAGCTTTCTTT.

CDR3 region: CASSEAGLAGFKNIQYF. Here the CDR3 DNA reads TGTGCCAGCAGTGAAGCCGGGCTAGCGGGGTTCAAAAACATTCAGTACTTC. The V and J genes are TRBV6-1 and TRBJ2-4, with TRBD2 matching 9 bases. CDR3 length: 17 amino acids. J was trimmed by 3 bases and V by 0 bases; bases with no gene match: 6. Germline values: CDR1 MNHNS, CDR2 SASEGT.

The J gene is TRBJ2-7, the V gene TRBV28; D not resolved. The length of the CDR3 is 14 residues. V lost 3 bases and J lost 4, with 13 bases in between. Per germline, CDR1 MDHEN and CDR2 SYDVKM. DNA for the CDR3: TGTGCCAGCAGTTTTCCGCAGGATAGATACGAGCAGTACTTC. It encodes CASSFPQDRYEQYF.

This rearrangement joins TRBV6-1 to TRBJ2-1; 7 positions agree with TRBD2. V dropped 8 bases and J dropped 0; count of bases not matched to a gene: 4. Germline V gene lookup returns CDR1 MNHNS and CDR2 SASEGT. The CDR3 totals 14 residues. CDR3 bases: TGTGCCAGCGGGGGGGTGTTCTCCTACAATGAGCAGTTCTTC. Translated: CASGGVFSYNEQFF.

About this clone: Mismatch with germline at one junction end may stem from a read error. CDR3 protein: CASSEQVAGGPHF. The DNA of the CDR3 is TGTGCCAGCAGTGAACAAGTAGCGGGAGGTCCCCACTTC. The rearrangement uses TRBV2 and TRBJ2-4, with TRBD2 matching over 10 bases. The CDR3 is 13 amino acids. Looked up from germline, CDR1 is SNHLY and CDR2 is FYNNEI.

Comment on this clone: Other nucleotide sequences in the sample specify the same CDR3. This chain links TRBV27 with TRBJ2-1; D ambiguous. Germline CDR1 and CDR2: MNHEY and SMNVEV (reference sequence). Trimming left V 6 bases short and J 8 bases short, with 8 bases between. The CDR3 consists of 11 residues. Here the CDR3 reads CASSFRDEQFF. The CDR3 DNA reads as TGTGCCAGCAGCTTCCGGGATGAGCAGTTCTTC.

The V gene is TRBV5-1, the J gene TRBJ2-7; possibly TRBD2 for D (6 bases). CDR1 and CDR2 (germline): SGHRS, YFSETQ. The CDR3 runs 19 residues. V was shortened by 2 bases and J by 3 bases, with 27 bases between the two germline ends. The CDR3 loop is CASSLRARPRGYGSYEQYF. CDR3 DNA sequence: TGCGCCAGCAGCTTACGTGCCCGGCCTCGGGGGTATGGTAGCTACGAGCAGTACTTC. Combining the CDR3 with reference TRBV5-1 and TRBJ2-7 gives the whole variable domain KAGVTQTPRYLIKTRGQQVTLSCSPISGHRSVSWYQQTPGQGLQFLFEYFSETQRNKGNFPGRFSGRQFSNSRSEMNVSTLELGDSALYLCASSLRARPRGYGSYEQYFGPGTRLTVT.

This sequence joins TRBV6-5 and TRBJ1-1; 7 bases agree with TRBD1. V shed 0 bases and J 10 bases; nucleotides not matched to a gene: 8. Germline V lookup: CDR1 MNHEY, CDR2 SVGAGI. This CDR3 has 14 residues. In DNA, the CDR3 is TGTGCCAGCAGTTACTCCGGGACAGTTGATGTAGCTTTCTTT. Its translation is CASSYSGTVDVAFF.

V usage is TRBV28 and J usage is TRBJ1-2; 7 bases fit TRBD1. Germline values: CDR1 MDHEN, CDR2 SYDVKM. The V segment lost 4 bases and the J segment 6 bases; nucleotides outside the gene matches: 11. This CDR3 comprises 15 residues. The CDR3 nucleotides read TGTGCCAGCAGTTCAGGGGGGGGAGGCGGGGATGGCTACACCTTC. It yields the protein CASSSGGGGGDGYTF.

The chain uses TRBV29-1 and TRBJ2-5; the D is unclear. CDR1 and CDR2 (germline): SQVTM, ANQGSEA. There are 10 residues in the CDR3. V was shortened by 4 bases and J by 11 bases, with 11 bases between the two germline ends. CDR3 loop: CSVAEKEQYF. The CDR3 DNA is TGCAGCGTTGCCGAAAAAGAGCAGTACTTC. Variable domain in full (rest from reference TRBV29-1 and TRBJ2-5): SAVISQKPSRDICQRGTSLTIQCQVDSQVTMMFWYRQQPGQSLTLIATANQGSEATYESGFVIDKFPISRPNLTFSTLTVSNMSPEDSSIYLCSVAEKEQYFGPGTRLLVL.

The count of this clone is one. The CDR3 region is CAIREGLEELFF. DNA for the CDR3: TGTGCCATCAGGGAGGGGTTAGAGGAGCTGTTTTTT. The chain joins TRBV10-3 to TRBJ2-2; perhaps TRBD2 as D (6 bases). CDR1 is ENHRY, CDR2 SYGVKD, per germline. V lost 6 bases and J 10 bases, leaving 12 bases between the germline ends. There are 12 residues in the CDR3.

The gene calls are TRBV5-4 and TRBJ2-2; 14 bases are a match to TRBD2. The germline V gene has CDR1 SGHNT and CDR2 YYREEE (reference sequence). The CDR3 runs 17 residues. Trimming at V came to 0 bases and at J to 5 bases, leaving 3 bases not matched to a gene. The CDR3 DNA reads TGTGCCAGCAGCTTGGCGGGACTAGCGGGAGAGACCGGGGAGCTGTTTTTT. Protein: CASSLAGLAGETGELFF.

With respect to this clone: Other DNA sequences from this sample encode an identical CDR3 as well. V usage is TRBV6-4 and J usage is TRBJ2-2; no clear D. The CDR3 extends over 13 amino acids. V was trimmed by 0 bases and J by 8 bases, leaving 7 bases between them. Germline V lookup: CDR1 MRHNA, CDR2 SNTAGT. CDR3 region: CASSDSRRGELFF. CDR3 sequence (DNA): TGTGCCAGCAGTGACTCGAGGAGAGGGGAGCTGTTTTTT.

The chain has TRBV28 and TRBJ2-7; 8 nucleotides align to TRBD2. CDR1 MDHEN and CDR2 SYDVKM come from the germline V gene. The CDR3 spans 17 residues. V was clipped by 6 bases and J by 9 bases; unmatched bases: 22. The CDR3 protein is CASSPRRGGASSHAQYF. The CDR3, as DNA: TGTGCCAGCAGCCCCAGACGGGGGGGCGCGAGTTCCCACGCGCAGTACTTC.